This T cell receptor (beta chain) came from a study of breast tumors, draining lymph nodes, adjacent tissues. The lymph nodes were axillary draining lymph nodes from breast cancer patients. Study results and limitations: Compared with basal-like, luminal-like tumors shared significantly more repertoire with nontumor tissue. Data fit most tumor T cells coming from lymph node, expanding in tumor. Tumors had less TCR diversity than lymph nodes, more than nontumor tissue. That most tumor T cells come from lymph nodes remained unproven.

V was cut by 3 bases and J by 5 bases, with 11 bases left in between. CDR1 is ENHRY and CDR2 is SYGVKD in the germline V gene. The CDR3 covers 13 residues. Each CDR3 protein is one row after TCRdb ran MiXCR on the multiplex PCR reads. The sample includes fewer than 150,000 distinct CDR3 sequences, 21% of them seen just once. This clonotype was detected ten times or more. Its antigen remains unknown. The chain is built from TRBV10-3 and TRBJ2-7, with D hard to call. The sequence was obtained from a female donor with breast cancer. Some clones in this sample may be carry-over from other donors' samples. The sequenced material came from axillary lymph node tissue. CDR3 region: CAISEPSGDEQYF. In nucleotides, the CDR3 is TGTGCCATCAGTGAACCGTCAGGCGACGAGCAGTACTTC.